The sequence of this TCR beta chain was determined in a study of beta chain features in type 1 diabetes. The sequenced template was cDNA made from the entire isolated RNA. Clones were read by immunoSEQ multiplex PCR, and TCRdb kept only the in-frame ones, dropping some. The sample has 310,000 or so clones, approximately 9.7% seen once; the top ten hold 1%. It was one heparinised blood draw, averaging roughly 120 mL, that each donor gave. Turning to this clone: Its antigen is unidentified.

Whole-study results and caveats: Shortening of TCRB CDR3s, moderate but significant, appeared in all four CD4+ subsets of Type 1 diabetes patients.

This TCR derives from a man under 40 with type 1 diabetes. The source material was central memory CD4+ T cells from blood.

This CDR3 reads CASSLDSRSYEQYF. CDR3 bases: TGTGCCAGCAGCTTGGACAGCCGCTCCTACGAGCAGTACTTC. This chain connects TRBV5-6 to TRBJ2-7; D remains unclear. Trimming took 0 bases from V and 0 from J, leaving 7 bases between them. Per germline, CDR1 SGHDT and CDR2 YYEEEE. The CDR3 has 14 amino acids. The full variable domain, with the rest looked up from reference TRBV5-6 and TRBJ2-7, is DAGVTQSPTHLIKTRGQQVTLRCSPKSGHDTVSWYQQALGQGPQFIFQYYEEEERQRGNFPDRFSGHQFPNYSSELNVNALLLGDSALYLCASSLDSRSYEQYFGPGTRLTVT.